There are a few counts of the clone carrying this T cell receptor (beta chain). The target antigen is unknown. The data were taken from a study of CD8 T cell repertoires and HIV-1 epitope variants. Study-level background: Twenty-five autologous and known Gag and Nef epitope variant peptides each stimulated T cells separately. A roughly ten-day culture received IL-2, IL-7 and IL-15 on days 3 and 7.

Survey-depth immunoSEQ sequencing covered TCR beta CDR3 regions. Here immunoSEQ multiplex PCR was the method, and the copy in TCRdb shows in-frame clones only, minus some. The sample holds about 5,800 clones, roughly 60% seen once. The CDR3 loop spans 14 amino acids. V dropped 1 base and J dropped 3 bases, with 10 bases sitting between them. Germline assignment: CDR1 SEHNR and CDR2 FQNEAQ (reference sequence). Study findings and constraints: Of under ten antigen-specific beta clonotypes, more than 5 appeared to cross-react with escape variants.

The chain employs TRBV7-9 and TRBJ2-7; D gene uncertain. The source of this sequence is a male donor with HIV. Sequencing was carried out using cultured CD8+ T cells derived from PBMCs. The CDR3 nucleotides are TGTGCCAGCAGCTTAGGGGGATCCGACTACGAGCAGTACTTC. Translation: CASSLGGSDYEQYF.